A selection of T cell receptor beta chains follows, all from one sample in a study of long-term antiretroviral therapy in people with HIV. Clones were sequenced by immunoSEQ multiplex PCR, and TCRdb holds only the in-frame ones, with some missing. This sample has some 13,000 clones, with around 77% found just once. The material was unsorted PBMCs, obtained 1.3 years after starting antiretroviral therapy. These receptors all stem from a woman aged 18-29 years with HIV. Both conserved end residues are part of each CDR3. Each record gives: J gene, V gene, CDR3 length, D gene, clone size, CDR3 DNA, CDR3 protein. D genes are given only for firm matches. Rows may omit the clone size; those that give it use once, few, many or a size class.

>TRBJ1-6|TRBV25-1|14|TRBD1|-
TGTGCCAGCAGCCGACAGGGAGGAGATTCACCCCTCCACTTT
CASSRQGGDSPLHF
>TRBJ1-1|TRBV30|11|-|-
TGTGCCTGGAGGCCTAACACTGAAGCTTTCTTT
CAWRPNTEAFF
>TRBJ2-3|TRBV7-7|13|TRBD2|-
TGTGCCAGCAGCTTAGCGGCGACTAGCGGGTTGTATTTT
CASSLAATSGLYF
>TRBJ1-3|TRBV28|14|-|-
TGTGCCAGCAGTCAGGGTTTCTCTGGAAACACCATATATTTT
CASSQGFSGNTIYF
>TRBJ1-4|TRBV6-5|13|-|-
TGTGCCAGCAGTTACAAGGATCGTGAAAAACTGTTTTTT
CASSYKDREKLFF
>TRBJ2-1|TRBV7-3|16|TRBD1|-
TGTGCCAGCAGCTTATATGGGACAGGGCCCTACAATGAGCAGTTCTTC
CASSLYGTGPYNEQFF
>TRBJ1-2|TRBV6-1|14|-|-
TGTGCCAGCAGTGAAGGGGAGGGGTACTATGGCTACACCTTC
CASSEGEGYYGYTF
>TRBJ1-1|TRBV10-3|17|-|-
TGTGCCATCAGTGACTCGGACAGCCGATCCTTGAACACTGAAGCTTTCTTT
CAISDSDSRSLNTEAFF
>TRBJ1-2|TRBV21-1|15|-|few
TGTGCCAGCACCAAAGGGACAGGGGTTCACTATGGCTACACCTTC
CASTKGTGVHYGYTF
>TRBJ1-2|TRBV29-1|11|-|-
TGCAGCGTTGGTAAGACAGAGGGCTACACCTTC
CSVGKTEGYTF
>TRBJ2-7|TRBV28|15|-|-
TGTGCCAGCAGCATACCCCGACAGTGGCCCTACGAGCAGTACTTC
CASSIPRQWPYEQYF
>TRBJ2-1|TRBV28|13|TRBD2|-
TGTGCCGGAGGGACTAGCGAAAACAATGAGCAGTTCTTC
CAGGTSENNEQFF
>TRBJ2-7|TRBV9|14|-|-
TGTGCCAGCAGCGCGAGTGGCAGGCTCGACGAGCAGTACTTC
CASSASGRLDEQYF
>TRBJ1-3|TRBV5-6|13|-|few
TGTGCCAGCAGCGAGGGGTATGGAAACACCATATATTTT
CASSEGYGNTIYF
>TRBJ2-7|TRBV2|12|-|few
TGTGCCAGCAAAAGGCAGATCTACGAGCAGTACTTC
CASKRQIYEQYF
>TRBJ2-7|TRBV6-1|14|TRBD2|-
TGTGCCAGCAGTTTTAGCGGGAGCTCCTACGAGCAGTACTTC
CASSFSGSSYEQYF
>TRBJ2-4|TRBV6-1|11|-|-
TGTGCCAGCAGTGAAAGCGGCCTGCTTGGGTTC
CASSESGLLGF
>TRBJ2-2|TRBV2|16|TRBD1|-
TGTGCCAGCAGAGAGGGGACAGGGGGAGGGGTCGGGGAGCTGTTTTTT
CASREGTGGGVGELFF
>TRBJ2-1|TRBV19|17|TRBD2|-
TGTGCCAGTAGTATCCCTTGGGCGGGGGAGAGGTACAATGAGCAGTTCTTC
CASSIPWAGERYNEQFF
>TRBJ1-2|TRBV20-1|11|-|-
TGCAGTGCTAGAGATTTCAATGGCTACACCTTC
CSARDFNGYTF
>TRBJ2-5|TRBV5-1|16|TRBD2|few
TGCGCCAGCAGCTTGCCGGGACTAGCGGGAGATGAGACCCAGTACTTC
CASSLPGLAGDETQYF
>TRBJ1-1|TRBV4-1|14|-|medium-sized
TGCGCCAGCAGCCAAGATATTTGGGTGACTGAAGCTTTCTTT
CASSQDIWVTEAFF
>TRBJ2-7|TRBV20-1|11|-|-
TGCAGTGCCCCTCCCAACTACGAGCAGTACTTC
CSAPPNYEQYF
>TRBJ2-5|TRBV9|15|-|-
TGTGCCAGCAGCGTAGTCGGAGACAACCGGGAGACCCAGTACTTC
CASSVVGDNRETQYF
>TRBJ2-7|TRBV13|20|-|medium-sized
TGTGCCAGCAGCTCCCGCCTCCCCAAAGACCACCTTAAAGTCTGGCACGAGCAGTACTTC
CASSSRLPKDHLKVWHEQYF
>TRBJ2-2|TRBV2|13|-|-
TGTGCCAGCAACTATAATCGGGATGGGGAGCTGTTTTTT
CASNYNRDGELFF
>TRBJ1-2|TRBV7-6|13|-|-
TGTGCCAGCAGCTTCCCAGGAGGGTATGGCTACACCTTC
CASSFPGGYGYTF
>TRBJ1-2|TRBV4-3|14|TRBD1|few
TGCGCCAGCAGCCAAAAGACAGGGGGACTGGGCTACACCTTC
CASSQKTGGLGYTF
>TRBJ1-2|TRBV29-1|10|-|-
TGCAGCGTTGAAGGGTTCGGCTACACCTTC
CSVEGFGYTF
>TRBJ1-1|TRBV7-9|15|TRBD1|-
TGTGCCAGCAGCTTGTCGGGACAGCTGAACACTGAAGCTTTCTTT
CASSLSGQLNTEAFF
>TRBJ1-5|TRBV7-2|16|-|-
TGTGCCAGCACCTCGGGGGGCGAGGGTAGCAATCAGCCCCAGCATTTT
CASTSGGEGSNQPQHF
>TRBJ2-7|TRBV6-1|12|-|-
TGTGCCAGCACGGCGTCCGTCTACGAGCAGTACTTC
CASTASVYEQYF
>TRBJ1-5|TRBV7-3|14|-|-
TGTGCCAGCAGCCTACTCGAGAGATTTCAGCCCCAGCATTTT
CASSLLERFQPQHF
>TRBJ2-3|TRBV7-2|17|TRBD2|few
TGTGCCAGCAGATATAACCTCGGGACTAGCGGGGCGGGTACGCAGTATTTT
CASRYNLGTSGAGTQYF
>TRBJ2-1|TRBV15|13|-|-
TGTGCCACCAGCAGAGAGTTGAACAATGAGCAGTTCTTC
CATSRELNNEQFF
>TRBJ2-1|TRBV2|12|-|-
TGTGCCAGCAGTGAAGTTGACTACGAGCAGTTCTTC
CASSEVDYEQFF
>TRBJ1-3|TRBV4-2|16|-|few
TGTGCCAGCAGCCAAGCCCCGGACGGCTCTGGAAACACCATATATTTT
CASSQAPDGSGNTIYF
>TRBJ2-2|TRBV5-1|16|TRBD2|-
TGCGCCAGCAGCTTTAAGAGCGGGAAGAACACCGGGGAGCTGTTTTTT
CASSFKSGKNTGELFF
>TRBJ1-4|TRBV6-4|14|-|few
TGTGCCAGCAGTCCAGGGGTCTGGGGTGAAAAACTGTTTTTT
CASSPGVWGEKLFF
>TRBJ1-3|TRBV7-6|13|TRBD1|-
TGTGCCAGCAGCCCGGGACAGACAAACACCATATATTTT
CASSPGQTNTIYF
>TRBJ2-7|TRBV23-1|16|TRBD2|once
TGCGCCAGCAGTCAAATCGGCAGGGAAGAGCGGGGCGAGCAGTACTTC
CASSQIGREERGEQYF
>TRBJ1-5|TRBV19|15|-|-
TGTGCCAGTAGTACACAAGGGGGTAGCAATCAGCCCCAGCATTTT
CASSTQGGSNQPQHF
>TRBJ2-3|TRBV4-2|16|TRBD1|-
TGTGCCAGCAGCCGAAGACAGGGGGCCGAAGAAGATACGCAGTATTTT
CASSRRQGAEEDTQYF
>TRBJ2-7|TRBV12-1|14|-|medium-sized
TGTGCCAGCAGCTTTCGGCCGCCGCTTTACGAGCAGTACTTC
CASSFRPPLYEQYF
>TRBJ1-1|TRBV6-1|13|-|-
TGTGCCAGCAGTGAAGCAGTAGGCACTGAAGCTTTCTTT
CASSEAVGTEAFF
>TRBJ1-2|TRBV5-3|13|-|-
TGTGCCAGAAGCTTGTCAGGGTGCGGTGGCTACACCTTC
CARSLSGCGGYTF
>TRBJ1-2|TRBV28|15|-|-
TGTGCCAGCAGTCCCCCAGGACAGTACAGCTATGGCTACACCTTC
CASSPPGQYSYGYTF
>TRBJ2-7|TRBV6-1|14|TRBD1|-
TGTGCCAGCAGTGAAGGGCAGGGGGTCTACGAGCAGTACTTC
CASSEGQGVYEQYF
>TRBJ2-1|TRBV11-3|14|TRBD2|large
TGTGCCAGCAGCTTAGATCTTGGAGCGGGAGACGTATTCTTC
CASSLDLGAGDVFF
>TRBJ2-2|TRBV9|18|TRBD2|-
TGTGCCAGCAGCGGGACTAGCGGGGGAGGGGGCGACACCGGGGAGCTGTTTTTT
CASSGTSGGGGDTGELFF
>TRBJ1-2|TRBV4-3|13|-|-
TGCGCCAGCAGCCTCGCTAGGGGGGATGGCTACACCTTC
CASSLARGDGYTF
>TRBJ1-1|TRBV7-3|15|TRBD1|-
TGTGCCAGCAGCTCTTGGGACAGGATGAACACTGAAGCTTTCTTT
CASSSWDRMNTEAFF
>TRBJ1-3|TRBV18|18|TRBD1|-
TGTGCCAGCTCACCCAGACAAAGAGGGGGCACCGAAGGAAACACCATATATTTT
CASSPRQRGGTEGNTIYF